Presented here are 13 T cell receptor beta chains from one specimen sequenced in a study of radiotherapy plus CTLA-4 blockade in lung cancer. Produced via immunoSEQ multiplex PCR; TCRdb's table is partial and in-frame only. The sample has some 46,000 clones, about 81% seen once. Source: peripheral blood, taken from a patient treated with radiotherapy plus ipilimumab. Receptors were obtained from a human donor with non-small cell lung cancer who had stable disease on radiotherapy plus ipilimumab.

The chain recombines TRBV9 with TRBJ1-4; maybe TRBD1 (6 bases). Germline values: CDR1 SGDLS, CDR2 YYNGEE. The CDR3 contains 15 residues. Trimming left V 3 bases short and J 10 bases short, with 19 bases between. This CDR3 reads CASSGAGQSVGKLFF. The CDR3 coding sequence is TGTGCCAGCAGCGGTGCCGGACAGAGTGTGGGAAAACTGTTTTTT.

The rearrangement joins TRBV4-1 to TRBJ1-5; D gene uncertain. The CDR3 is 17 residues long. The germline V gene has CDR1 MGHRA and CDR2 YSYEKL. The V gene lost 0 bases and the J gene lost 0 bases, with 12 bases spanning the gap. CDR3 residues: CASSQESGGYSNQPQHF. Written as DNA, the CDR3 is TGCGCCAGCAGCCAAGAGAGCGGCGGTTATAGCAATCAGCCCCAGCATTTT.

The CDR3 region is CASSYSGHDEQFF. Written as DNA, the CDR3 is TGTGCCAGCAGTTACTCGGGGCACGATGAGCAGTTCTTC. V is TRBV6-5 and J is TRBJ2-1; D perhaps matches TRBD1 (5 bases). Looked up from germline, CDR1 is MNHEY and CDR2 is SVGAGI. The V and J ends lost 0 bases and 8 bases respectively, with 8 bases between them. The CDR3 is 13 residues long.

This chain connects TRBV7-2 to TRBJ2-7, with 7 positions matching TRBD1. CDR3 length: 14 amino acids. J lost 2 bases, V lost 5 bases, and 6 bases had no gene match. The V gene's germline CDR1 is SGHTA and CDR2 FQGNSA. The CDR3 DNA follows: TGTGCCAGCAGCCTAGGGGGACAGACCTACGAGCAGTACTTC. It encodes CASSLGGQTYEQYF.

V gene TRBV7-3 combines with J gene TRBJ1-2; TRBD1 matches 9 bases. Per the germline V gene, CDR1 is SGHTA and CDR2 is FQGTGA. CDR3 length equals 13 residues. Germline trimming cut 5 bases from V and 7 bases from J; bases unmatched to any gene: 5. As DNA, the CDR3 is TGTGCCAGCAGCCCAGGGACAGGGTCTGGCTACACCTTC. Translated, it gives CASSPGTGSGYTF.

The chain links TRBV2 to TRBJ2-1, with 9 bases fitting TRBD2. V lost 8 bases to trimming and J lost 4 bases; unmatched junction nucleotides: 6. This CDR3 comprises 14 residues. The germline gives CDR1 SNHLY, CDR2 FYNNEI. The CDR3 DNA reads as TGTGCCAGCCCCTTAGCGGGAGCATACAATGAGCAGTTCTTC. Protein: CASPLAGAYNEQFF.

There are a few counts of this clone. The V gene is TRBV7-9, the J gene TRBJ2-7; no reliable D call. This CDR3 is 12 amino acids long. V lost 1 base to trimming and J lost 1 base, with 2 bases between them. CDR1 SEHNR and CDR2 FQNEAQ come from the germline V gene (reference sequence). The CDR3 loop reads CASSLVSYEQYF. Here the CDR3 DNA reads TGTGCCAGCAGCTTAGTATCCTACGAGCAGTACTTC.

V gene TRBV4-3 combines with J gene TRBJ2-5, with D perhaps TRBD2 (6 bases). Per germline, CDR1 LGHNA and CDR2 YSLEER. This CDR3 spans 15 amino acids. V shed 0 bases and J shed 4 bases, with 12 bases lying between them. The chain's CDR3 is CASSQDGRRGETQYF. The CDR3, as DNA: TGCGCCAGCAGCCAAGATGGGCGGAGGGGAGAGACCCAGTACTTC.

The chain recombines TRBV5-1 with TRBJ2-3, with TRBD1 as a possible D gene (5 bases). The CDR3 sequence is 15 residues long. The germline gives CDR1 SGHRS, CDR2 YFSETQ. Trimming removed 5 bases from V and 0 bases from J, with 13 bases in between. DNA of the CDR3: TGCGCCAGCAGTGTGGCAGGGTCTAGCACAGATACGCAGTATTTT. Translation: CASSVAGSSTDTQYF.

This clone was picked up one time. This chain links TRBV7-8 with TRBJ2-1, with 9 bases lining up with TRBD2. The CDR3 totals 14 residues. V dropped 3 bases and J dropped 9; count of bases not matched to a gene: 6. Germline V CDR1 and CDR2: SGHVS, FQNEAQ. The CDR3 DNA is TGTGCCAGCAGCTTTGGCGGGAGGGTAGGTGAGCAGTTCTTC. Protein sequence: CASSFGGRVGEQFF.

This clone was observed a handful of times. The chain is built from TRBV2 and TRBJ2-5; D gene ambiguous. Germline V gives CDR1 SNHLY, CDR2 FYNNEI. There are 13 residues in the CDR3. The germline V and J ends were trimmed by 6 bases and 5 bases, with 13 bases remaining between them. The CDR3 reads CASSPPSYETQYF. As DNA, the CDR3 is TGTGCCAGCAGCCCCCCCTCGTATGAGACCCAGTACTTC. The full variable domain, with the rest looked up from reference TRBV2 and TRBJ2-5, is EPEVTQTPSHQVTQMGQEVILRCVPISNHLYFYWYRQILGQKVEFLVSFYNNEISEKSEIFDDQFSVERPDGSNFTLKIRSTKLEDSAMYFCASSPPSYETQYFGPGTRLLVL.

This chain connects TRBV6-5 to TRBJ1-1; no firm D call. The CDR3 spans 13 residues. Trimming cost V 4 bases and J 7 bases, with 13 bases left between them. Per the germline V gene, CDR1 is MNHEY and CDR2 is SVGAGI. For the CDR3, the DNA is TGTGCCAGCAGTTCGGAGGGATCAATTGAAGCTTTCTTT. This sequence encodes CASSSEGSIEAFF.

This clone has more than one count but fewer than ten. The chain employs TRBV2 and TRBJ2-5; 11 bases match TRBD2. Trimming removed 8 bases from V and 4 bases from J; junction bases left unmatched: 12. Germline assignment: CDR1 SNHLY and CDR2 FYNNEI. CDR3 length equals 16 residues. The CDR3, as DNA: TGTGCCAGCCGGGCAAAGTTAGCGGGAGGGGGAGAGACCCAGTACTTC. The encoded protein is CASRAKLAGGGETQYF.